These 26 T cell receptor beta chains were sequenced from one sample in a study of blood T cell repertoires in COVID-19. Generated by immunoSEQ multiplex PCR, the TCRdb table keeps only in-frame clones and is missing some. Of fewer than 500,000 clones in the sample, around 89% were seen once. Source material: PBMCs or T cells enriched from blood (not recorded which). These receptor sequences come from a woman aged 30 to 39 with acute COVID-19.

The rearrangement joins TRBV15 to TRBJ2-5; D not resolved. The germline V gene has CDR1 LNHNV and CDR2 YYDKDF (reference sequence). Trimming took off 0 bases at V and 5 bases at J, with 4 bases between the two ends. The CDR3 loop spans 12 amino acids. The CDR3 coding sequence is TGTGCCACCAGCAGAGATCTGGAGACCCAGTACTTC. Translating it yields CATSRDLETQYF.

J is TRBJ2-6 and V is TRBV29-1; D is unclear. Germline V lookup: CDR1 SQVTM, CDR2 ANQGSEA. This CDR3 contains 12 residues. Trimming shortened V by 5 bases and J by 4 bases, and 6 bases separated the two germline ends. The DNA for the CDR3 is TGCAGCGTTTCGTCGGGGGCCAACGTCCTGACTTTC. Its translation is CSVSSGANVLTF.

The genes are TRBV12-5 and TRBJ1-4; D not certain. V lost 1 base and J lost 8, with 8 bases in between. This CDR3 region has 13 residues. Germline V gene data show CDR1 as LGHNT and CDR2 as FRNRAP. Here the CDR3 reads CASGLGGEEKLFF. DNA for the CDR3: TGTGCTAGTGGTTTGGGGGGAGAGGAAAAACTGTTTTTT. The whole variable domain, filled in from reference TRBV12-5 and TRBJ1-4, reads DARVTQTPRHKVTEMGQEVTMRCQPILGHNTVFWYRQTMMQGLELLAYFRNRAPLDDSGMPKDRFSAEMPDATLATLKIQPSEPRDSAVYFCASGLGGEEKLFFGSGTQLSVL.

A single count supports this clone. J is TRBJ2-7 and V is TRBV19; perhaps TRBD2 as D (5 bases). Germline loops: CDR1 LNHDA, CDR2 SQIVND (reference sequence). Trimming took off 2 bases at V and 5 bases at J, with 10 bases between the two ends. CDR3 length: 13 amino acids. CDR3 nucleotide sequence: TGTGCCAGTAGTATACGAGGGATCGACGAGCAGTACTTC. Its protein is CASSIRGIDEQYF. Full variable domain (outside the CDR3, taken from reference TRBV19 and TRBJ2-7): DGGITQSPKYLFRKEGQNVTLSCEQNLNHDAMYWYRQDPGQGLRLIYYSQIVNDFQKGDIAEGYSVSREKKESFPLTVTSAQKNPTAFYLCASSIRGIDEQYFGPGTRLTVT.

A single count supports this clone. J is TRBJ2-7 and V is TRBV19; weak D call: TRBD2 (5 bases). The CDR3 is 14 residues long. Germline CDR1 and CDR2: LNHDA and SQIVND (reference sequence). V lost 1 base and J lost 3, with 10 bases in between. CDR3 bases: TGTGCCAGTAGTATAGTGGGAGATGGCTACGAGCAGTACTTC. It is translated as CASSIVGDGYEQYF.

This chain links TRBV4-2 with TRBJ2-7; possibly TRBD2 for D (6 bases). The length of the CDR3 is 16 residues. Germline V lookup: CDR1 LGHNA, CDR2 YNFKEQ. V was cut by 4 bases and J by 0 bases, with 16 bases left in between. CDR3 loop: CASSPLPVGGSYEQYF. CDR3 DNA: TGTGCCAGCAGCCCACTTCCAGTGGGGGGCTCCTACGAGCAGTACTTC.

The rearrangement joins TRBV7-2 to TRBJ2-7; TRBD2 agrees at 10 bases. J lost 2 bases, V lost 2 bases, and 12 bases had no gene match. Germline values: CDR1 SGHTA, CDR2 FQGNSA. This CDR3 contains 18 residues. The CDR3 here is CASSLMSASGGPPYEQYF. CDR3 nucleotide sequence: TGTGCCAGCAGCTTAATGTCGGCTAGCGGGGGCCCTCCCTACGAGCAGTACTTC.

This sequence joins TRBV9 and TRBJ1-1; 10 nucleotides agree with TRBD1. The CDR3 is made up of 14 amino acids. Germline V gene sequence: CDR1 SGDLS, CDR2 YYNGEE. The V gene end was trimmed by 3 bases and the J gene end by 4 bases; junction bases not matched to a gene: 3. The CDR3 DNA reads as TGTGCCAGCAGCGGTGGGACAGGGGTCACTGAAGCTTTCTTT. It specifies CASSGGTGVTEAFF.

The gene calls are TRBV3-1 (or the pseudogene TRBV3-2) and TRBJ1-6; D is perhaps TRBD1 (5 bases). Looked up from germline, CDR1 is LGHDT and CDR2 is YNNKEL (reference sequence). The CDR3 is 15 residues long. Trimming removed 2 bases from V and 9 bases from J, with 14 bases in between. CDR3: CASSQLHPGISPLHF. CDR3 coding DNA: TGTGCCAGCAGCCAACTTCACCCAGGGATTTCACCCCTCCACTTT.

This chain uses TRBV7-3 with TRBJ1-2; weak D call: TRBD1 (6 bases). The CDR3 spans 15 residues. Germline V gene lookup returns CDR1 SGHTA and CDR2 FQGTGA. Trimming took off 0 bases at V and 8 bases at J, with 16 bases between the two ends. CDR3 sequence: CASSLTRDKFSGYTF. The CDR3 nucleotides read TGTGCCAGCAGCTTAACTAGGGACAAATTTTCCGGCTACACCTTC.

The rearrangement uses TRBV7-9 and TRBJ1-1; the match to TRBD1 covers 8 bases. V lost 2 bases and J lost 5; bases outside the gene matches: 7. CDR3 size: 15 residues. Germline V lookup: CDR1 SEHNR, CDR2 FQNEAQ (reference sequence). The CDR3 DNA reads as TGTGCCAGCAGCTTAAAAGGACAGGGATGGACTGAAGCTTTCTTT. Translation gives CASSLKGQGWTEAFF.

The chain recombines TRBV4-3 with TRBJ2-3; D call uncertain. Trimming cost V 0 bases and J 1 base, with 14 bases left between them. Germline CDR1 is LGHNA and CDR2 is YSLEER. The CDR3 length is 17 residues. CDR3 residues: CASSQDLSTARTDTQYF. The DNA for the CDR3 is TGCGCCAGCAGCCAAGACTTGAGCACCGCTCGCACAGATACGCAGTATTTT.

This clone was observed a handful of times. CDR3 DNA sequence: TGTGCCACCAGGAACGGTGCCTACAATGAGCAGTTCTTC. It encodes CATRNGAYNEQFF. This chain connects TRBV24-1 to TRBJ2-1; D gene ambiguous. Germline CDR1 and CDR2: KGHDR and SFDVKD. The CDR3 has 13 residues. With 7 bases removed from V and 2 bases from J, the gap between germline ends came to 8 bases.

The chain links TRBV10-3 to TRBJ2-3, with TRBD1 identical over 8 bases. The CDR3 runs to 15 residues. Germline V lookup: CDR1 ENHRY, CDR2 SYGVKD. Losses at the gene ends were 5 bases for V and 1 base for J; bases not matched to a gene: 5. The DNA for the CDR3 is TGTGCCATCAGTTTAGACAGGGGACGCACAGATACGCAGTATTTT. Translation: CAISLDRGRTDTQYF.

This rearrangement joins TRBV3-1 (or the pseudogene TRBV3-2) to TRBJ2-7; 10 bases line up with TRBD2. This CDR3 contains 17 residues. J was trimmed by 1 base and V by 3 bases; bases with no gene match: 9. The germline V gene encodes CDR1 LGHDT and CDR2 YNNKEL (reference sequence). For the CDR3, the DNA is TGTGCCAGCAGCCAGGGGCTAGCGGGGGCCAATTCCTACGAGCAGTACTTC. Residues: CASSQGLAGANSYEQYF.

The genes are TRBV5-1 and TRBJ2-1; 11 bases map to TRBD1. This CDR3 region has 16 residues. CDR1 and CDR2 (germline): SGHRS, YFSETQ. The ends lost 0 bases at V and 7 bases at J; junction bases unmatched: 6. In nucleotides, the CDR3 is TGCGCCAGCAGCTTGGCGCCGGGACAGGGGGGTAATGAGCAGTTCTTC. It is translated as CASSLAPGQGGNEQFF.

The gene calls are TRBV7-2 and TRBJ1-4; D gene ambiguous. The germline V and J ends were trimmed by 2 bases and 4 bases, with 5 bases remaining between them. This CDR3 is 13 amino acids long. CDR1 and CDR2 from the germline V gene are SGHTA and FQGNSA. As DNA, the CDR3 is TGTGCCAGCAGCTTACCGTATAATGAAAAACTGTTTTTT. Encoded protein: CASSLPYNEKLFF.

V gene TRBV19 combines with J gene TRBJ1-3; no definite D call. CDR1 and CDR2 (germline): LNHDA, SQIVND (reference sequence). The CDR3 has 17 residues. V was shortened by 4 bases and J by 4 bases, with 20 bases between the two germline ends. CDR3 in DNA: TGTGCCAGTAGTACCGATTCATGGAGTGGGTACGGAAACACCATATATTTT. It translates to CASSTDSWSGYGNTIYF.

The CDR3 sequence is CASSLTSGGPRYNEQFF. CDR3 in DNA: TGTGCCAGCAGCCTTACTAGCGGGGGGCCTCGGTACAATGAGCAGTTCTTC. The J gene is TRBJ2-1, the V gene TRBV7-2, with 12 bases lining up with TRBD2. The ends lost 5 bases at V and 4 bases at J; junction bases unmatched: 9. Per germline, CDR1 SGHTA and CDR2 FQGNSA. The length of the CDR3 is 17 residues.

The genes are TRBV9 and TRBJ2-7; 7 nucleotides align to TRBD2. The CDR3 has 15 residues. J gave up 2 bases and V 7 bases, and 12 bases lay outside the gene matches. Per germline, CDR1 SGDLS and CDR2 YYNGEE. The DNA for the CDR3 is TGTGCCAGCCACCGGGGGGACGTACCACCCTACGAGCAGTACTTC. This encodes CASHRGDVPPYEQYF.

The chain joins TRBV4-1 to TRBJ2-5; TRBD2 matches 7 bases. V lost 4 bases and J lost 5; bases outside the gene matches: 10. The CDR3 totals 15 residues. Germline CDR1 is MGHRA and CDR2 is YSYEKL. The CDR3 bases are TGCGCCAGCAGCCTAGGACTAGGATCCGCGGAGACCCAGTACTTC. Its translation: CASSLGLGSAETQYF.

The chain couples TRBV24-1 to TRBJ2-2; 9 bases are shared with TRBD1. Per germline, CDR1 KGHDR and CDR2 SFDVKD. The CDR3 totals 16 residues. The junction had 3 bases not matched to a gene; V was cut back by 1 base and J by 4 bases. CDR3 sequence: CATSDFGTGTTGELFF. For the CDR3, the DNA is TGTGCCACCAGTGATTTTGGGACAGGGACCACCGGGGAGCTGTTTTTT.

The rearrangement uses TRBV19 and TRBJ1-1; tentatively, D is TRBD1 (5 bases). This CDR3 contains 15 residues. Per germline, CDR1 LNHDA and CDR2 SQIVND (reference sequence). V was clipped by 1 base and J by 4 bases, with 13 bases between them. The CDR3 DNA follows: TGTGCCAGTAGTATAGGGGTCAGGGTGGGCACTGAAGCTTTCTTT. Encoded protein: CASSIGVRVGTEAFF.

This clone occurred many times. J is TRBJ1-6 and V is TRBV5-4, with D perhaps TRBD1 (6 bases). The CDR3 has 16 amino acids. Trimming took off 0 bases at V and 7 bases at J, with 14 bases between the two ends. Per the germline V gene, CDR1 is SGHNT and CDR2 is YYREEE (reference sequence). The DNA for the CDR3 is TGTGCCAGCAGCTTGGCCACCGGACAGATGAATTCACCCCTCCACTTT. Translation gives CASSLATGQMNSPLHF.

This clone has just one count. The chain combines TRBV9 with TRBJ2-3; 13 bases line up with TRBD2. From germline, CDR1 is SGDLS and CDR2 YYNGEE. V shed 0 bases and J 3 bases; nucleotides not matched to a gene: 1. This CDR3 region has 16 residues. CDR3 sequence reads: CASSVGLAGGTDTQYF. CDR3 bases: TGTGCCAGCAGCGTAGGACTAGCGGGGGGTACAGATACGCAGTATTTT.

The chain combines TRBV10-1 with TRBJ2-7, with TRBD2 as a possible D gene (5 bases). This CDR3 has 14 amino acids. V dropped 3 bases and J dropped 6 bases, with 15 bases sitting between them. The germline V gene has CDR1 WNHNN and CDR2 SYGVQD (reference sequence). CDR3 in amino acids: CASSELAGVGEQYF. The CDR3 DNA follows: TGCGCCAGCAGTGAATTGGCCGGGGTTGGCGAGCAGTACTTC.